These 17 T cell receptor beta chains were all obtained from the same sample, sequenced in a study of cytomegalovirus exposure and HLA in healthy donors. Vbeta (60) and Jbeta (13) primers were used in the PCR. The protocol was immunoSEQ multiplex PCR, while the TCRdb copy is restricted to in-frame clones and leaves out a portion. Recorded for this sample: tens of thousands of clones. Source material: PBMCs. These receptors originate from a man younger than 35 in good health and CMV-seropositive.

V gene TRBV6-4 combines with J gene TRBJ2-2; D gene uncertain. V lost 1 base and J 1 base, leaving 10 bases between the germline ends. This CDR3 comprises 16 residues. From germline, CDR1 is MRHNA and CDR2 SNTAGT. CDR3 protein: CASSDLFVLNTGELFF. DNA for the CDR3: TGTGCCAGCAGTGACTTGTTTGTACTGAACACCGGGGAGCTGTTTTTT.

J is TRBJ1-2 and V is TRBV4-1; TRBD1 agrees at 8 bases. Germline loops: CDR1 MGHRA, CDR2 YSYEKL. Unmatched junction bases numbered 19, after V lost 4 bases and J lost 6 bases. This CDR3 comprises 18 residues. This CDR3 reads CASSRLVQGAGRGDGYTF. The CDR3 DNA sequence: TGCGCCAGCAGCCGTCTAGTGCAGGGGGCCGGCCGAGGCGATGGCTACACCTTC.

The gene calls are TRBV5-4 and TRBJ2-7, with D possibly TRBD2 on 6 matching bases. Germline V gene sequence: CDR1 SGHNT, CDR2 YYREEE (reference sequence). The CDR3 contains 15 residues. V lost 3 bases to trimming and J lost 3 bases, with 16 bases between them. The CDR3 region is CASSWGTPVDYEQYF. Written as DNA, the CDR3 is TGTGCCAGCAGCTGGGGGACTCCCGTGGACTACGAGCAGTACTTC.

This chain joins TRBV5-1 and TRBJ2-1; 7 bases agree with TRBD2. The CDR3 is 14 residues long. Per the germline V gene, CDR1 is SGHRS and CDR2 is YFSETQ. After removal of 1 base from V and 8 bases from J, the junction contained 6 bases not matched to a gene. The CDR3 loop reads CASSLTGSGDEQFF. For the CDR3, the DNA is TGCGCCAGCAGCTTGACCGGGAGCGGGGATGAGCAGTTCTTC.

The V and J genes are TRBV6-1 and TRBJ1-2; D is unclear. Germline V gene lookup returns CDR1 MNHNS and CDR2 SASEGT. The CDR3 covers 15 residues. Trimming took off 4 bases at V and 4 bases at J, with 16 bases between the two ends. CDR3 in DNA: TGTGCCAGCAGTGTGGTCAACTCGGAGGGCTATGGCTACACCTTC. As protein: CASSVVNSEGYGYTF.

The chain is built from TRBV4-1 and TRBJ1-2; D is ambiguous. Trimming left V 5 bases short and J 13 bases short, with 14 bases between. In germline, CDR1 is MGHRA, CDR2 YSYEKL. This CDR3 has 11 residues. In DNA, the CDR3 is TGCGCCAGCAGCTTCGGCCGGGGTTTCACCTTC. Encoded protein: CASSFGRGFTF.

The chain couples TRBV18 to TRBJ1-1, with D unresolved. V gave up 3 bases and J gave up 5 bases, with 7 bases separating them. CDR1 is KGHSH, CDR2 LQKENI, per germline. This CDR3 has 12 residues. As DNA, the CDR3 is TGTGCCAGCTCACCGAGTCCAACTGAAGCTTTCTTT. This gives the protein CASSPSPTEAFF.

This chain joins TRBV19 and TRBJ1-2, with 7 bases fitting TRBD1. Germline V CDR1 and CDR2: LNHDA, SQIVND (reference sequence). The CDR3 covers 14 residues. Trimming removed 5 bases from V and 7 bases from J; junction bases left unmatched: 10. The CDR3 nucleotides read TGTGCCAGTAGTCCTCTGACAGGGATCCCTGGCTACACCTTC. This codes for CASSPLTGIPGYTF.

Written as DNA, the CDR3 is TGTGCCACCGCGAGTACCGAGGTACGGGGAGGCTACACAGATACGCAGTATTTT. It codes for CATASTEVRGGYTDTQYF. V is TRBV15 and J is TRBJ2-3; D possibly corresponds to TRBD2 (6 bases). The CDR3 is 18 residues long. From germline, CDR1 is LNHNV and CDR2 YYDKDF (reference sequence). V dropped 8 bases and J dropped 2 bases, with 26 bases sitting between them.

V is TRBV7-9 and J is TRBJ2-7; D gene uncertain. Deletions cut 5 bases from V and 2 bases from J, with 4 bases between. Germline V gene data show CDR1 as SEHNR and CDR2 as FQNEAQ (reference sequence). The CDR3 loop spans 11 amino acids. CDR3 sequence reads: CASSPTYEQYF. CDR3 DNA: TGTGCCAGCAGCCCTACCTACGAGCAGTACTTC.

The chain carries TRBV5-1 and TRBJ2-5; 7 bases align to TRBD2. Per germline, CDR1 SGHRS and CDR2 YFSETQ. CDR3 length equals 11 residues. With V trimmed by 5 bases and J by 7 bases, 2 bases remained unmatched. CDR3 bases: TGCGCCAGCAGTTGGGGGGGGACCCAGTACTTC. This codes for CASSWGGTQYF.

V is TRBV7-9 and J is TRBJ1-1, with a tentative D call TRBD1 (6 bases). Between the trimmed V and J ends, which lost 0 bases and 12 bases, there was a span of 11 bases. This CDR3 region has 12 residues. From germline, CDR1 is SEHNR and CDR2 FQNEAQ (reference sequence). CDR3 amino acids: CASSLAGHPSFF. The CDR3, as DNA: TGTGCCAGCAGCTTAGCGGGACACCCCTCTTTCTTT.

This chain joins TRBV19 and TRBJ1-1; D might be TRBD1 (6 bases). Trimming left V 1 base short and J 3 bases short, with 12 bases between. CDR1 is LNHDA, CDR2 SQIVND, per germline (reference sequence). CDR3 length equals 15 residues. The CDR3 DNA reads TGTGCCAGTAGTATAGGAGGCAGGGGCCACACTGAAGCTTTCTTT. Its translation: CASSIGGRGHTEAFF.

The gene calls are TRBV5-1 and TRBJ2-5; no clear D gene. Trimming stripped 1 base from V and 1 base from J, with 5 bases between. The CDR3 is made up of 13 amino acids. The germline CDR1 and CDR2 sequences are SGHRS and YFSETQ. The CDR3 coding sequence is TGCGCCAGCAGCTTGTACAGCCAAGAGACCCAGTACTTC. Residues: CASSLYSQETQYF.

This chain links TRBV6-5 with TRBJ1-5; 10 bases align to TRBD1. Trimming at V came to 6 bases and at J to 7 bases, leaving 6 bases not matched to a gene. Germline V lookup: CDR1 MNHEY, CDR2 SVGAGI. The CDR3 has 14 amino acids. The CDR3 region has the DNA TGTGCCAGCAGCCGGGGACAGGGGTGGCAGCCCCAGCATTTT. Translated: CASSRGQGWQPQHF.

This chain uses TRBV11-2 with TRBJ1-1; D possibly corresponds to TRBD1 (5 bases). This CDR3 is 16 amino acids long. Germline values: CDR1 SGHAT, CDR2 FQNNGV. V lost 2 bases and J lost 0, with 13 bases in between. As DNA, the CDR3 is TGTGCCAGCAGCTTATCCGGTCGGGGGTTGAACACTGAAGCTTTCTTT. Residues: CASSLSGRGLNTEAFF.

The rearrangement uses TRBV6-6 and TRBJ1-5; 7 bases match TRBD1. This CDR3 has 16 residues. Germline CDR1 MNHNY, CDR2 SVGAGI (reference sequence). The junction had 8 bases not matched to a gene; V was cut back by 0 bases and J by 6 bases. For the CDR3, the DNA is TGTGCCAGCAGTTACTCGAGGGACAGAGCGTCTCAGCCCCAGCATTTT. Its protein product is CASSYSRDRASQPQHF.